The 32 T cell receptor beta chains below come from one sample, sequenced in a study of T-cell reconstitution after alpha-beta-depleted transplantation in children. Molecular barcoding with unique molecular identifiers was used for the TCRbeta library. TCRdb fed the PCR reads into MiXCR, producing one record per CDR3 protein. The sample comprises fewer than 1 million distinct CDR3 sequences, roughly 15% of which are singletons, and around 5.3% rests with the top ten. The starting material was PBMCs, mostly from graft donor cells, obtained 360 days after TCRalphabeta/CD19-depleted stem cell transplant. Every receptor here comes from a male patient younger than 18 who had a stem cell transplant for acute lymphoblastic leukemia, so the T cells may come from the graft donor.

The V and J genes are TRBV10-3 and TRBJ2-7; no reliable D call. V shed 4 bases and J shed 2 bases, with 15 bases lying between them. The CDR3 loop spans 15 amino acids. From germline, CDR1 is ENHRY and CDR2 SYGVKD. The chain's CDR3 is CAISGMGKGAYEQYF. The CDR3 bases are TGTGCCATCAGTGGCATGGGGAAAGGAGCCTACGAGCAGTACTTC.

A remark on this clonotype: As the CDR3 is not closed by the conserved phenylalanine or tryptophan, this likely results from a read error. V gene TRBV12-3 or TRBV12-4 combines with J gene TRBJ1-2, with 9 bases fitting TRBD1. The CDR3 covers 15 residues. V gave up 5 bases and J gave up 4 bases; unmatched junction bases: 8. CDR3 bases: TGTGCCAGCAGTCCGACCCGGGACAGGGTCTATGGCTACACCTAC. Translated: CASSPTRDRVYGYTY.

The V and J genes are TRBV7-7 and TRBJ2-3, with TRBD2 matching over 9 bases. Germline CDR1 SSHAT, CDR2 FNYEAQ (reference sequence). Germline trimming cut 0 bases from V and 5 bases from J; bases unmatched to any gene: 6. The CDR3 runs to 16 residues. The CDR3 protein is CASSLALREGRDTQYF. The CDR3 bases are TGTGCCAGCAGCTTAGCGTTGCGGGAGGGGAGAGATACGCAGTATTTT.

This clonotype has ten or more counts. J is TRBJ2-1 and V is TRBV5-6; no reliable D call. Trimming cost V 0 bases and J 12 bases, with 16 bases left between them. CDR3 length equals 14 residues. Germline values: CDR1 SGHDT, CDR2 YYEEEE. DNA for the CDR3: TGTGCCAGCAGCTTGGGGGATGAGTCGGTAGCGCAGTTCTTC. As protein: CASSLGDESVAQFF.

This clonotype turned up a few times. This rearrangement joins TRBV3-1 to TRBJ2-6; D ambiguous. The CDR3 has 15 residues. V was pared by 2 bases and J by 0 bases, with 5 bases between. The germline V gene has CDR1 LGHDT and CDR2 YNNKEL (reference sequence). CDR3 bases: TGTGCCAGCAGCCAACGATTCTCTGGGGCCAACGTCCTGACTTTC. Its protein product is CASSQRFSGANVLTF. The full variable domain, completed using reference TRBV3-1 and TRBJ2-6, is DTAVSQTPKYLVTQMGNDKSIKCEQNLGHDTMYWYKQDSKKFLKIMFSYNNKELIINETVPNRFSPKSPDKAHLNLHINSLELGDSAVYFCASSQRFSGANVLTFGAGSRLTVL.

V usage is TRBV7-9 and J usage is TRBJ1-5; D is unclear. The germline CDR1 and CDR2 sequences are SEHNR and FQNEAQ (reference sequence). Between the trimmed V and J ends, which lost 5 bases and 3 bases, there was a span of 14 bases. The CDR3 totals 15 residues. The CDR3 loop is CASSPGKVDNQPQHF. The DNA of the CDR3 is TGTGCCAGCAGCCCCGGGAAAGTCGACAATCAGCCCCAGCATTTT. The complete variable domain, with remaining parts taken from reference TRBV7-9 and TRBJ1-5, reads DTGVSQNPRHKITKRGQNVTFRCDPISEHNRLYWYRQTLGQGPEFLTYFQNEAQLEKSRLLSDRFSAERPKGSFSTLEIQRTEQGDSAMYLCASSPGKVDNQPQHFGDGTRLSIL.

This clonotype was observed a handful of times. The chain employs TRBV5-1 and TRBJ1-6; D is uncertain. V lost 1 base, J lost 5 bases, and 4 bases lay in between. Germline assignment: CDR1 SGHRS and CDR2 YFSETQ. The length of the CDR3 is 13 residues. The CDR3 DNA reads as TGCGCCAGCAGCTTGTACAATAATTCACCCCTCCACTTT. Residues: CASSLYNNSPLHF.

The chain is built from TRBV6-2 or TRBV6-3 and TRBJ2-1; TRBD2 matches 10 bases. Trimming at V came to 2 bases and at J to 6 bases, leaving 13 bases not matched to a gene. Germline-derived CDR1 and CDR2 are MNHEY and SVGEGT. CDR3 size: 18 residues. The CDR3 is CASSYPLFLAGVGNEQFF. CDR3 in DNA: TGTGCCAGCAGTTACCCTCTCTTTCTAGCGGGAGTGGGCAATGAGCAGTTCTTC.

This clonotype has more than one count but fewer than ten. The chain is built from TRBV11-3 and TRBJ2-1; 8 bases align to TRBD1. This CDR3 is 15 amino acids long. From germline, CDR1 is SGHNT and CDR2 YENEEA. The ends lost 5 bases at V and 5 bases at J; junction bases unmatched: 8. CDR3 loop: CASSPEDRADNEQFF. As DNA, the CDR3 is TGTGCCAGCAGCCCCGAGGACAGGGCGGACAATGAGCAGTTCTTC.

This clonotype turned up a few times. The gene calls are TRBV9 and TRBJ2-3, with D perhaps TRBD2 (5 bases). Germline CDR1 reads SGDLS; CDR2 reads YYNGEE. The V gene lost 3 bases and the J gene lost 3 bases, with 14 bases spanning the gap. The CDR3 runs 15 residues. CDR3 in amino acids: CASSATFGVTDTQYF. CDR3 DNA: TGTGCCAGCAGCGCCACCTTCGGGGTTACAGATACGCAGTATTTT.

J is TRBJ2-7 and V is TRBV12-3 or TRBV12-4; no definite D call. V lost 8 bases and J lost 7, with 18 bases in between. This CDR3 is 13 amino acids long. The CDR3 nucleotides read TGTGCCAGCTGCCCGGGCAACCTGGGGGAGCAGTACTTC. As protein: CASCPGNLGEQYF.

The rearrangement joins TRBV6-4 to TRBJ2-1, with D possibly matching TRBD1 (6 bases). The CDR3 consists of 15 residues. Germline V gene sequence: CDR1 MRHNA, CDR2 SNTAGT. Between the trimmed V and J ends, which lost 3 bases and 3 bases, there was a span of 12 bases. CDR3 sequence: CASSETGLDYNEQFF. CDR3 DNA sequence: TGTGCCAGCAGTGAAACAGGGTTGGACTACAATGAGCAGTTCTTC.

This clonotype was picked up a small number of times. The chain has TRBV10-3 and TRBJ2-1, with D uncertain. This CDR3 is built from 13 residues. Per germline, CDR1 ENHRY and CDR2 SYGVKD. V was shortened by 0 bases and J by 7 bases, with 7 bases between the two germline ends. In DNA form, the CDR3 reads TGTGCCATCAGTGAGTCGGGTTGGAATGAGCAGTTCTTC. Translated: CAISESGWNEQFF.

This clonotype was observed once. V usage is TRBV5-1 and J usage is TRBJ2-7, with TRBD1 as a possible D gene (6 bases). Trimming shortened V by 2 bases and J by 7 bases, and 13 bases separated the two germline ends. The germline V gene encodes CDR1 SGHRS and CDR2 YFSETQ. CDR3 length equals 13 residues. Written as DNA, the CDR3 is TGCGCCAGCAGCTTTACGGGAAGGGGGGAGCAGTACTTC. Translating gives CASSFTGRGEQYF.

The chain joins TRBV18 to TRBJ2-1, with 7 positions matching TRBD2. Germline V CDR1 and CDR2: KGHSH, LQKENI. The CDR3 is 17 residues long. The ends lost 0 bases at V and 4 bases at J; junction bases unmatched: 9. The CDR3: CASSPPVTSGVYNEQFF. DNA of the CDR3: TGTGCCAGCTCACCACCGGTTACGAGCGGGGTTTACAATGAGCAGTTCTTC. Full variable domain (missing parts from reference TRBV18 and TRBJ2-1): NAGVMQNPRHLVRRRGQEARLRCSPMKGHSHVYWYRQLPEEGLKFMVYLQKENIIDESGMPKERFSAEFPKEGPSILRIQQVVRGDSAAYFCASSPPVTSGVYNEQFFGPGTRLTVL.

As DNA, the CDR3 is TGTGCCAGCAGTTTATTCCCTAGACGAGAGACCCAGTACTTC. This sequence encodes CASSLFPRRETQYF. This rearrangement joins TRBV27 to TRBJ2-5; D is unclear. V was pared by 1 base and J by 4 bases, with 10 bases between. Germline V gene data show CDR1 as MNHEY and CDR2 as SMNVEV (reference sequence). This CDR3 contains 14 residues.

This clonotype has a count of ten or more. The J gene is TRBJ2-3, the V gene TRBV29-1, with a possible D match to TRBD2 (6 bases). The CDR3 is 14 amino acids. The germline CDR1 and CDR2 sequences are SQVTM and ANQGSEA. Trimming took off 7 bases at V and 3 bases at J, with 17 bases between the two ends. CDR3 residues: CSAGRDGHTDTQYF. As DNA, the CDR3 is TGCAGCGCAGGGCGGGACGGACATACAGATACGCAGTATTTT.

The chain recombines TRBV24-1 with TRBJ2-1; 12 bases fit TRBD2. CDR3 length equals 16 residues. The V and J ends lost 3 bases and 12 bases, in that order; junction bases with no gene match: 11. Germline V gene lookup returns CDR1 KGHDR and CDR2 SFDVKD. This chain's CDR3 is CATSDPLAGGPGGQFF. The CDR3 nucleotides are TGTGCCACCAGTGATCCTCTAGCGGGAGGGCCGGGCGGGCAGTTCTTC.

The V call is TRBV5-1, the J call TRBJ2-7, with 9 bases fitting TRBD2. With 0 bases clipped from V and 7 bases from J, the junction kept 17 bases outside the gene matches. The CDR3 totals 18 residues. CDR1 and CDR2 (germline): SGHRS, YFSETQ. In nucleotides, the CDR3 is TGCGCCAGCAGCTTGGAGCCTAGCGGGACCTTCAACTTATGGGAGCAGTACTTC. It is translated as CASSLEPSGTFNLWEQYF.

The CDR3 DNA reads as TGCAGCGTTATCTGGGGGCTTTATGGCTACACCTTC. Its translation is CSVIWGLYGYTF. This chain uses TRBV29-1 with TRBJ1-2, with D perhaps matching TRBD1 (6 bases). CDR3 length equals 12 residues. The germline CDR1 and CDR2 sequences are SQVTM and ANQGSEA. V was trimmed by 5 bases and J by 5 bases, leaving 12 bases between them.

This clonotype was recorded many times. The CDR3: CASSLSPGAQTQYF. The CDR3, as DNA: TGTGCCAGCAGTTTATCCCCGGGAGCGCAGACCCAGTACTTC. The V call is TRBV28, the J call TRBJ2-5; D is possibly TRBD2 (6 bases). This CDR3 has 14 amino acids. Germline CDR1 reads MDHEN; CDR2 reads SYDVKM. V lost 1 base, J lost 6 bases, and 12 bases lay in between.

J is TRBJ2-1 and V is TRBV25-1; the D gene is possibly TRBD1 (5 bases). This CDR3 is 13 amino acids long. Looked up from germline, CDR1 is MGHDK and CDR2 is SYGVNS. V dropped 0 bases and J dropped 8 bases, with 8 bases sitting between them. CDR3 amino acids: CASSEYFRDEQFF. The CDR3 DNA sequence: TGTGCCAGCAGTGAATATTTCAGGGATGAGCAGTTCTTC.

This clonotype was counted only a few times. The gene calls are TRBV7-6 and TRBJ2-1; possible D gene TRBD2, 5 bases. V gave up 4 bases and J gave up 7 bases, with 20 bases separating them. There are 16 residues in the CDR3. Germline CDR1 SGHVS, CDR2 FNYEAQ. The CDR3 DNA reads as TGTGCCAGCAGCTCCTTACTAGGAAGCAAATGGAATGAGCAGTTCTTC. Its protein is CASSSLLGSKWNEQFF.

The V call is TRBV25-1, the J call TRBJ2-2, with 8 bases matching TRBD2. Per germline, CDR1 MGHDK and CDR2 SYGVNS. Unmatched junction bases numbered 11, after V lost 3 bases and J lost 5 bases. The CDR3 contains 17 residues. The CDR3 DNA reads as TGTGCCAGCAGTGATCTAGCCTTAGCGGGACTTACCGGGGAGCTGTTTTTT. Protein sequence: CASSDLALAGLTGELFF.

This clonotype has ten or more counts. V and J are TRBV20-1 and TRBJ2-5; TRBD2 matches at 14 bases. Germline V gene sequence: CDR1 DFQATT, CDR2 SNEGSKA (reference sequence). This CDR3 comprises 18 residues. The junction had 10 bases not matched to a gene; V was cut back by 2 bases and J by 2 bases. For the CDR3, the DNA is TGCAGTGCTAGACGACTAGCGGGAGGGCGGGGTCGGCAAGAGACCCAGTACTTC. Its translation: CSARRLAGGRGRQETQYF.

As concerns this clonotype: The CDR3 does not close with the conserved phenylalanine or tryptophan, likely indicating a read error. The chain recombines TRBV18 with TRBJ2-2; D uncertain. Germline-derived CDR1 and CDR2 are KGHSH and LQKENI. This CDR3 spans 14 amino acids. The germline V and J ends were trimmed by 2 bases and 3 bases, with 7 bases remaining between them. The chain's CDR3 is CASSPVQYTGELFS. The DNA for the CDR3 is TGTGCCAGCTCACCAGTCCAATACACCGGGGAGCTGTTTTCT.

V usage is TRBV27 and J usage is TRBJ1-6; possibly TRBD1 for D (5 bases). The CDR3 sequence is 15 residues long. V was clipped by 8 bases and J by 7 bases, with 18 bases between them. Germline-derived CDR1 and CDR2 are MNHEY and SMNVEV (reference sequence). CDR3 DNA sequence: TGTGCCAGCGCCACCGGGGGGATGGCGAATTCACCCCTCCACTTT. Translated, it gives CASATGGMANSPLHF.

This clonotype appeared a few times. V gene TRBV27 combines with J gene TRBJ2-7; 8 bases agree with TRBD1. The germline CDR1 and CDR2 sequences are MNHEY and SMNVEV (reference sequence). The J segment lost 1 base and the V segment lost 4 bases, leaving 6 bases of the junction unmatched. This CDR3 is 15 amino acids long. CDR3 protein: CASSSTGVRSYEQYF. The CDR3 DNA reads TGTGCCAGCAGTTCGACAGGGGTGAGGTCCTACGAGCAGTACTTC.

The V gene is TRBV9, the J gene TRBJ2-3; maybe TRBD1 (6 bases). Trimming took off 8 bases at V and 0 bases at J, with 34 bases between the two ends. Germline lookup yields CDR1 SGDLS and CDR2 YYNGEE. This CDR3 is 21 amino acids long. The chain's CDR3 is CARSKRGTPYFKGLSTDTQYF. The CDR3 DNA sequence: TGTGCCAGGTCGAAAAGGGGGACGCCTTACTTCAAGGGCCTTAGCACAGATACGCAGTATTTT.

This clonotype was seen repeatedly, ten times or more. The genes are TRBV12-3 or TRBV12-4 and TRBJ1-5, with 9 nucleotides matching TRBD1. V was pared by 3 bases and J by 7 bases, with 7 bases of the junction left unmatched. This CDR3 comprises 15 residues. The CDR3 DNA is TGTGCCAGCAGTTTCTGGGGACAGGGTGTCCAGCCCCAGCATTTT. Encoded protein: CASSFWGQGVQPQHF.

This clonotype was counted only a few times. V gene TRBV4-1 combines with J gene TRBJ2-7; D may be TRBD1 (5 bases). Germline CDR1 reads MGHRA; CDR2 reads YSYEKL. The CDR3 loop spans 15 amino acids. V was clipped by 4 bases and J by 8 bases, with 21 bases between them. CDR3 DNA sequence: TGCGCCAGCAGCCCTATAAGGGGATTTAGGCATAAGCAGTACTTC. Residues: CASSPIRGFRHKQYF.

Points on this clonotype: At one end, the junction sequence differs from germline, possibly due to a read error. The rearrangement uses TRBV10-3 and TRBJ2-5; D assignment may be TRBD1 or TRBD2 (5 bases each). Looked up from germline, CDR1 is ENHRY and CDR2 is SYGVKD. CDR3 length: 12 amino acids. DNA of the CDR3: TGTGCCATCAGGGGGGACGTAGAGACCCAGTGCTTC. Amino acids: CAIRGDVETQCF.